This T cell receptor (beta chain) appears in the sequencing data of a study of human T cells and chemical hapten exposure. The wider study: Patches with 0.01% DPC went on the upper back, and the tests were read at 6 days.

The CDR3 sequence is 15 residues long. CDR1 and CDR2 (germline): SQVTM, ANQGSEA. The J segment lost 5 bases and the V segment lost 7 bases, leaving 13 bases of the junction unmatched. Time point given: patch test 3, about 24 weeks after DPC sensitization. This sample's treatment: therapeutic diphenylcyclopropenone sensitization with weekly scalp DPC. This clonotype was detected many times. MiXCR, applied by TCRdb to the RACE reads, yields one record per CDR3 protein. The repertoire has some 110,000 distinct CDR3 sequences, around 11% of them found once; the top ten carry over 2%. The sample in question was whole blood, obtained in connection with sensitization to the hapten diphenylcyclopropenone (DPC). The sequence came from a woman aged 45-60 years with alopecia areata. Some clones in this sample may be carry-over from other donors' samples. The chain is built from TRBV29-1 and TRBJ2-3; 9 nucleotides line up with TRBD2. The CDR3 is CSAWDSGSKEDTQYF. CDR3 coding DNA: TGCAGCGCATGGGATAGCGGGAGTAAGGAAGATACGCAGTATTTT.